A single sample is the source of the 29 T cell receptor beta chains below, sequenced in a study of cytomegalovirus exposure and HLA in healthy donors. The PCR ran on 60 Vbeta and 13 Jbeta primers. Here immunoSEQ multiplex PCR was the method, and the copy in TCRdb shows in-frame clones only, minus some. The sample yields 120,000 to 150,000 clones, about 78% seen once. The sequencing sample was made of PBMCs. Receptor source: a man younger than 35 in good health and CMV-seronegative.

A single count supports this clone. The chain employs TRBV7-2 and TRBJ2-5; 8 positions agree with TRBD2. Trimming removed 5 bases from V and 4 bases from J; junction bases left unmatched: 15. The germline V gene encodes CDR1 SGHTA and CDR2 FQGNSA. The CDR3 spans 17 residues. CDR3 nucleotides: TGTGCCAGCAGCCCCCGTATGTACGGGAGGGTGGGAGAGACCCAGTACTTC. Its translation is CASSPRMYGRVGETQYF.

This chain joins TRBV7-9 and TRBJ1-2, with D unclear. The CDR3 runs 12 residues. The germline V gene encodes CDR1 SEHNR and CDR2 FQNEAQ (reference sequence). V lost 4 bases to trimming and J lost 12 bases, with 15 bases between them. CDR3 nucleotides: TGTGCCAGCAGCTATTCAGGCACCGGCCACACCTTC. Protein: CASSYSGTGHTF.

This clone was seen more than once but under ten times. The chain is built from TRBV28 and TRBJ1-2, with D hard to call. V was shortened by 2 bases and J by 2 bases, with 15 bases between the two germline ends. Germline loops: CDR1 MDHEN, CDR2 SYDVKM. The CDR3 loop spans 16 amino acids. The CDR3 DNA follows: TGTGCCAGCAGTTTAGCAACCGACATGGCAAACTATGGCTACACCTTC. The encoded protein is CASSLATDMANYGYTF.

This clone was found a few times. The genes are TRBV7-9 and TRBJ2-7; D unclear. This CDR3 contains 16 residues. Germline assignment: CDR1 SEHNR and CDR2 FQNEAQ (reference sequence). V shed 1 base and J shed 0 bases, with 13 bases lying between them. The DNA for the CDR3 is TGTGCCAGCAGCTTAGAAATGACTGGTAGCTCCTACGAGCAGTACTTC. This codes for CASSLEMTGSSYEQYF.

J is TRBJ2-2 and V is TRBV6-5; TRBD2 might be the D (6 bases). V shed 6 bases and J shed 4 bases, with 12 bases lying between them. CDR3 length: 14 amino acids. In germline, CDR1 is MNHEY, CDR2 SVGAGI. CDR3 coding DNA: TGTGCCAGCAGGCAAGGGACTTCCACCGGGGAGCTGTTTTTT. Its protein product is CASRQGTSTGELFF.

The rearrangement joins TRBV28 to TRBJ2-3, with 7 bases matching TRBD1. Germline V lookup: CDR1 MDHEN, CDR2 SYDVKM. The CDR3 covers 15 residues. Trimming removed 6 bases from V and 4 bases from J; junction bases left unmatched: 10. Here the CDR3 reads CASRSNRGESDTQYF. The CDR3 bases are TGTGCCAGCAGATCAAACAGGGGTGAATCAGATACGCAGTATTTT.

This CDR3 reads CASSLNYMGVSRNTEAFF. The CDR3 DNA reads as TGTGCCAGCAGCCTCAACTATATGGGAGTAAGTAGGAACACTGAAGCTTTCTTT. The J gene is TRBJ1-1, the V gene TRBV11-2; D is ambiguous. The germline V and J ends were trimmed by 5 bases and 1 base, with 23 bases remaining between them. The CDR3 extends over 18 amino acids. Germline loops: CDR1 SGHAT, CDR2 FQNNGV.

CDR3 bases: TGTGCCAGCAGCTTTGGACAGTTCTACGAGCAGTACTTC. Amino acids: CASSFGQFYEQYF. The rearrangement joins TRBV11-3 to TRBJ2-7, with D tentatively TRBD1 (6 bases). Germline values: CDR1 SGHNT, CDR2 YENEEA. The CDR3 sequence is 13 residues long. The V and J ends lost 3 bases and 3 bases respectively, with 9 bases between them.

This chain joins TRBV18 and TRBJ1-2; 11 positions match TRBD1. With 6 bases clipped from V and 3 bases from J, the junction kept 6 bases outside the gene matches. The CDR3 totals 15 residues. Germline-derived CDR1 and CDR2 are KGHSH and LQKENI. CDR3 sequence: CASSQRTGGDYGYTF. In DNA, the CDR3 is TGTGCCAGCTCCCAAAGGACAGGGGGCGACTATGGCTACACCTTC.

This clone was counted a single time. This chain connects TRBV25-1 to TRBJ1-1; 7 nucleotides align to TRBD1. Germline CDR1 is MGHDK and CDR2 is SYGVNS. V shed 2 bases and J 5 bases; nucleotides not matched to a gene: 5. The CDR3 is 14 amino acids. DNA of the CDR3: TGTGCCAGCAGTGAAATGACAGGGCAGACTGAAGCTTTCTTT. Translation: CASSEMTGQTEAFF.

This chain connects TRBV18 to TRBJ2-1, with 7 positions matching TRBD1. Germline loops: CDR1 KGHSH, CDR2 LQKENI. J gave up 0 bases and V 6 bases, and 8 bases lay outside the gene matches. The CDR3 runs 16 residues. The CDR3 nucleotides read TGTGCCAGCTCGTCCGGACAGGCCAGCTCCTACAATGAGCAGTTCTTC. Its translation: CASSSGQASSYNEQFF.

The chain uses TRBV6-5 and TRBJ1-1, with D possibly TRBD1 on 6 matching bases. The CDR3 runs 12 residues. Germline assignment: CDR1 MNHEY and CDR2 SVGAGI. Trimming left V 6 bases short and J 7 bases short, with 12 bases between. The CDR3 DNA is TGTGCCAGCAGGAGACAGGACCTTGAAGCTTTCTTT. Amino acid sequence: CASRRQDLEAFF.

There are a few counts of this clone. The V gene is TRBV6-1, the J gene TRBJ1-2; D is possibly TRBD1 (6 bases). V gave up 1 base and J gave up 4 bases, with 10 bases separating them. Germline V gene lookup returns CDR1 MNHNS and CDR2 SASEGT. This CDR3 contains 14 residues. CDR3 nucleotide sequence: TGTGCCAGCAGTGAAGACAGGGCGCCCTATGGCTACACCTTC. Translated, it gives CASSEDRAPYGYTF.

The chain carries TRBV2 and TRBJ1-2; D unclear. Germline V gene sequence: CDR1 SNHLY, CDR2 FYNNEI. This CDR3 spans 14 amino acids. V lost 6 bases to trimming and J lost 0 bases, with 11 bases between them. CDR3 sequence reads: CASSSRISNYGYTF. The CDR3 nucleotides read TGTGCCAGCAGCTCCAGAATTTCTAACTATGGCTACACCTTC.

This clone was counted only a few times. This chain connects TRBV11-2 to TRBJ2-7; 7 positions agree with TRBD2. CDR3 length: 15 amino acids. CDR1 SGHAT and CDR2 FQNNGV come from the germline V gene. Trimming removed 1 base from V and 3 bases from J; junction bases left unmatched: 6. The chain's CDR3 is CASSLAPSGHYEQYF. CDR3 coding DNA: TGTGCCAGCAGCTTAGCCCCTAGCGGTCACTACGAGCAGTACTTC. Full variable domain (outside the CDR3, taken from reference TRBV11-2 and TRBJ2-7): EAGVAQSPRYKIIEKRQSVAFWCNPISGHATLYWYQQILGQGPKLLIQFQNNGVVDDSQLPKDRFSAERLKGVDSTLKIQPAKLEDSAVYLCASSLAPSGHYEQYFGPGTRLTVT.

The CDR3 sequence: CASRPAGGPYEQYF. The CDR3 bases are TGCGCCAGCAGGCCAGCGGGAGGGCCCTACGAGCAGTACTTC. The chain carries TRBV5-1 and TRBJ2-5, with 10 bases aligning to TRBD2. The J call could be wrong; TRBJ2-7 is a better fit for the DNA end. CDR3 size: 14 residues. Germline CDR1 SGHRS, CDR2 YFSETQ.

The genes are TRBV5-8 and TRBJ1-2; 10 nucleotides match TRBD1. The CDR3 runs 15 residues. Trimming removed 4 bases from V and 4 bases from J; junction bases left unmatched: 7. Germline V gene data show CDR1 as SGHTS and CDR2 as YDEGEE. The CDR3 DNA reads TGTGCCAGCAGCGGGGGACAGGGGTCCCGCTATGGCTACACCTTC. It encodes CASSGGQGSRYGYTF.

For the CDR3, the DNA is TGCGCCAGCAGCTTGGCTAGCGGGGGGTCCATAACCTACGAGCAGTACTTC. The encoded protein is CASSLASGGSITYEQYF. The V gene is TRBV5-1, the J gene TRBJ2-7; 11 positions match TRBD2. Germline CDR1 reads SGHRS; CDR2 reads YFSETQ. The CDR3 has 17 amino acids. The J segment lost 2 bases and the V segment lost 0 bases, leaving 7 bases of the junction unmatched.

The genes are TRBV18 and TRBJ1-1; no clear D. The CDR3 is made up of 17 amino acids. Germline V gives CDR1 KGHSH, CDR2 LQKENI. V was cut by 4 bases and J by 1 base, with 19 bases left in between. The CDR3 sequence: CASSLSLLQNKNTEAFF. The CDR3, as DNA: TGTGCCAGCTCACTTAGTTTATTACAGAATAAGAACACTGAAGCTTTCTTT.

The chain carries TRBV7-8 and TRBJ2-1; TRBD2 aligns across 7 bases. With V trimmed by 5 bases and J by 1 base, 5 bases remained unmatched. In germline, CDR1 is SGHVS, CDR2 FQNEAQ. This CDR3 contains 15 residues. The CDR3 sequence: CASSRTGGSYNEQFF. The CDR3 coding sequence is TGTGCCAGCAGCCGCACGGGGGGTTCCTACAATGAGCAGTTCTTC.

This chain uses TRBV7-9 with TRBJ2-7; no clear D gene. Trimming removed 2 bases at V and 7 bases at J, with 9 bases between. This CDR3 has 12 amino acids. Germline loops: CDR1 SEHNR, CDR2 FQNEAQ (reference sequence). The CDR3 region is CASSLPTLEQYF. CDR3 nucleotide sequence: TGTGCCAGCAGCTTACCGACTCTAGAGCAGTACTTC. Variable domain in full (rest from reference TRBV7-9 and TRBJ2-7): DTGVSQNPRHKITKRGQNVTFRCDPISEHNRLYWYRQTLGQGPEFLTYFQNEAQLEKSRLLSDRFSAERPKGSFSTLEIQRTEQGDSAMYLCASSLPTLEQYFGPGTRLTVT.

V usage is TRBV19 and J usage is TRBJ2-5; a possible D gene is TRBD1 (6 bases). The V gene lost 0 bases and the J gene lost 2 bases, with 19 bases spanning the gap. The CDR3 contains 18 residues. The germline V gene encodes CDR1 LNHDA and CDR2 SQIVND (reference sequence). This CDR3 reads CASSIEKFVGQTQETQYF. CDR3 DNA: TGTGCCAGTAGTATAGAGAAGTTCGTCGGACAGACTCAAGAGACCCAGTACTTC. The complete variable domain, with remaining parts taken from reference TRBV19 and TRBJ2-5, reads DGGITQSPKYLFRKEGQNVTLSCEQNLNHDAMYWYRQDPGQGLRLIYYSQIVNDFQKGDIAEGYSVSREKKESFPLTVTSAQKNPTAFYLCASSIEKFVGQTQETQYFGPGTRLLVL.

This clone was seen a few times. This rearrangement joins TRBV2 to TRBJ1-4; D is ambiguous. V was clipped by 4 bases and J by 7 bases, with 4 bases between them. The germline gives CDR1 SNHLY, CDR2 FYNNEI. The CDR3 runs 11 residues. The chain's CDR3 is CASSGGEKLFF. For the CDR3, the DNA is TGTGCCAGCAGTGGAGGTGAAAAACTGTTTTTT.

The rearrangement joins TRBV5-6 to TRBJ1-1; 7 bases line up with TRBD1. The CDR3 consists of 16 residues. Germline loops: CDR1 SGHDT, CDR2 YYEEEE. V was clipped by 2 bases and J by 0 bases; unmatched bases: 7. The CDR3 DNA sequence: TGTGCCAGCAGCTTAGGGGGCCAATGGGTGAACACTGAAGCTTTCTTT. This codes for CASSLGGQWVNTEAFF.

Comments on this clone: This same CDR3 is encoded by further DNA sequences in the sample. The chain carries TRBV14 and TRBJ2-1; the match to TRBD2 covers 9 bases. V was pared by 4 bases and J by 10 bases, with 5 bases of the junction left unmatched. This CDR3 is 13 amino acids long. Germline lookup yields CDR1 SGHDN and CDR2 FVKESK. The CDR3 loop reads CASSLGLAGEQFF. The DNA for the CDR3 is TGTGCCAGCAGCCTGGGGCTAGCGGGGGAGCAGTTCTTC.

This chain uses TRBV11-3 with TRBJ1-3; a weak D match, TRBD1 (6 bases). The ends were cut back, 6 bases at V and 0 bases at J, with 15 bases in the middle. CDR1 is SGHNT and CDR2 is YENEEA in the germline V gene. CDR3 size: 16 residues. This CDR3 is CASSAGRGNSGNTIYF. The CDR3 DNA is TGTGCCAGCAGTGCCGGAAGGGGGAACTCTGGAAACACCATATATTTT. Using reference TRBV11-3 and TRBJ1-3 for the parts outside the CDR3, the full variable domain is EAGVVQSPRYKIIEKKQPVAFWCNPISGHNTLYWYLQNLGQGPELLIRYENEEAVDDSQLPKDRFSAERLKGVDSTLKIQPAELGDSAVYLCASSAGRGNSGNTIYFGEGSWLTVV.

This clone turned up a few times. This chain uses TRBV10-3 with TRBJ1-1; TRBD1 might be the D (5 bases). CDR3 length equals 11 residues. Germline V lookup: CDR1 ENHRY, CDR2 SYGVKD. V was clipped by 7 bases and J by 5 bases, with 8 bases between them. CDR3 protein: CAITGGTEAFF. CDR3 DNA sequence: TGTGCCATCACCGGGGGGACTGAAGCTTTCTTT.

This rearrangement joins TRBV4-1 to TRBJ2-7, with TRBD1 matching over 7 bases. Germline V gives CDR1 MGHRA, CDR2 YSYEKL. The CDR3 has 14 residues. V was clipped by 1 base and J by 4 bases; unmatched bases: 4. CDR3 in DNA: TGCGCCAGCAGCCAAGTAGGGGGCGGTTACGAGCAGTACTTC. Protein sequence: CASSQVGGGYEQYF.

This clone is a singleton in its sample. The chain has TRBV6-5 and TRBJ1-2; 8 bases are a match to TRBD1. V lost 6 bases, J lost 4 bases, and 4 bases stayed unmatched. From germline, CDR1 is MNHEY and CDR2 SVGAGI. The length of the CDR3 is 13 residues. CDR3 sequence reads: CASRPDRGYGYTF. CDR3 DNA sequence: TGTGCCAGCAGACCCGACAGGGGCTATGGCTACACCTTC.